These T cell receptor beta chains were read from a single sample in a study of blood T cell repertoires in COVID-19. Some clones are missing from TCRdb's copy, which holds only in-frame ones; the method was immunoSEQ multiplex PCR. Among under 200,000 clones, under 85% were seen once, and the ten largest hold around 6.1%. The sequenced sample consisted of peripheral blood. The receptors were gathered from a woman in her thirties or forties with acute or convalescent COVID-19. The CDR3 runs from the conserved cysteine through the conserved F or W. D genes are given only for firm matches. The size field is filled for only some rows; it gives once, few, many or a size class.

j_call d_call cdr3_length clone_size v_call cdr3_aa cdr3_nt
TRBJ1-2 TRBD1 14 few TRBV6-5 CASSFTGTGNGYTF TGTGCCAGCAGCTTTACCGGGACAGGGAATGGCTACACCTTC
TRBJ1-5 - 13 once TRBV6-5 CASRGQKNQPQHF TGTGCCAGCAGAGGACAGAAAAATCAGCCCCAGCATTTT
TRBJ1-1 - 13 - TRBV2 CASKEQPNTEAFF TGTGCCAGCAAAGAACAGCCGAACACTGAAGCTTTCTTT
TRBJ2-1 TRBD2 15 - TRBV7-3 CASSPGTSRYNEQFF TGTGCCAGCAGCCCGGGGACTAGCAGGTACAATGAGCAGTTCTTC
TRBJ1-5 - 16 - TRBV9 CASSVASGGENQPQHF TGTGCCAGCAGCGTAGCTTCGGGGGGGGAGAATCAGCCCCAGCATTTT
TRBJ1-2 - 12 few TRBV24-1 CATSGTGYGYTF TGTGCCACCAGTGGTACAGGGTATGGCTACACCTTC
TRBJ2-1 - 13 - TRBV7-3 CASSLGTAREQFF TGTGCCAGCAGCTTGGGGACTGCCCGTGAGCAGTTCTTC
TRBJ1-6 - 14 - TRBV24-1 CATSPGGSDSPLHF TGTGCCACCAGCCCCGGGGGTTCGGATTCACCCCTCCACTTT
TRBJ1-6 - 14 - TRBV6-5 CASKWSGANSPLHF TGTGCCAGCAAATGGTCAGGGGCGAATTCACCCCTCCACTTT
TRBJ2-3 TRBD1 15 - TRBV7-8 CASSFVDRAADTQYF TGTGCCAGCAGCTTTGTGGACAGGGCTGCAGATACGCAGTATTTT
TRBJ2-7 - 15 once TRBV5-1 CASSSAGTPSYEQYF TGCGCCAGCAGCTCCGCCGGGACTCCATCCTACGAGCAGTACTTC
TRBJ1-3 - 17 - TRBV18 CASSPVPGVGPGNTIYF TGTGCCAGCTCACCAGTACCAGGGGTCGGCCCTGGAAACACCATATATTTT
TRBJ2-1 TRBD1 14 - TRBV3-1/TRBV3-2 CASSWGTGNNEQFF TGTGCCAGCAGTTGGGGGACAGGCAACAATGAGCAGTTCTTC
TRBJ2-1 TRBD1 16 - TRBV9 CASSVEGQGPRREQFF TGTGCCAGCAGCGTAGAGGGACAGGGGCCGCGAAGGGAGCAGTTCTTC
TRBJ1-1 - 16 - TRBV5-1 CASSLPSGGASTEAFF TGCGCCAGCAGCTTACCCTCGGGGGGGGCGTCGACTGAAGCTTTCTTT
TRBJ2-7 - 14 - TRBV5-1 CASSQDRAEGEQYF TGCGCCAGCAGCCAAGACAGGGCGGAGGGAGAGCAGTACTTC
TRBJ1-1 - 13 - TRBV6-6 CASSDTGNTEAFF TGTGCCAGCAGTGACACAGGGAACACTGAAGCTTTCTTT
TRBJ2-2 - 12 - TRBV30 CAWSVQTGELFF TGTGCCTGGAGTGTACAGACCGGGGAGCTGTTTTTT
TRBJ1-2 - 12 - TRBV30 CAWSDSNYGYTF TGTGCCTGGTCGGACAGCAACTATGGCTACACCTTC
TRBJ2-1 TRBD2 15 - TRBV4-1 CASSPGLAGLAEQFF TGCGCCAGCAGCCCCGGACTAGCGGGATTAGCTGAGCAGTTCTTC
TRBJ2-5 - 15 - TRBV9 CASSVGVGPGETQYF TGTGCCAGCAGCGTAGGAGTTGGCCCGGGGGAGACCCAGTACTTC
TRBJ2-1 TRBD2 14 - TRBV29-1 CSVGWGGPHNEQFF TGCAGCGTTGGCTGGGGGGGTCCTCACAATGAGCAGTTCTTC
TRBJ1-6 - 12 - TRBV28 CASQRTNSPLHF TGTGCCAGTCAGCGCACCAATTCACCCCTCCACTTT
TRBJ1-2 TRBD1 15 - TRBV13 CASSHRGQGAYGYTF TGTGCCAGCAGCCACAGGGGACAGGGGGCCTATGGCTACACCTTC
TRBJ1-2 - 12 - TRBV24-1 CATGDNFYGYTF TGTGCCACCGGAGATAATTTTTATGGCTACACCTTC
TRBJ1-5 - 14 - TRBV19 CASSIIGGNQPQHF TGTGCCAGTAGTATTATAGGGGGCAATCAGCCCCAGCATTTT
TRBJ2-7 TRBD1 14 - TRBV19 CASSRTGTDYEQYF TGTGCCAGTAGCAGGACCGGGACAGACTACGAGCAGTACTTC
TRBJ1-2 TRBD1 15 - TRBV6-5 CASSSPGQGADGYTF TGTGCCAGCAGTTCCCCGGGACAGGGGGCCGATGGCTACACCTTC
TRBJ2-2 - 16 - TRBV5-6 CASSHPGYENTGELFF TGTGCCAGCAGCCATCCAGGATACGAGAACACCGGGGAGCTGTTTTTT
TRBJ1-5 - 15 once TRBV27 CASSSPGSSNQPQHF TGTGCCAGCTCCAGTCCGGGGAGTAGCAATCAGCCCCAGCATTTT
TRBJ2-5 - 12 - TRBV9 CASRAYGGTQYF TGTGCCAGCAGAGCCTATGGCGGGACCCAGTACTTC
TRBJ2-7 TRBD1 13 - TRBV27 CASRATGAYEQYF TGTGCCAGCAGGGCGACAGGGGCCTACGAGCAGTACTTC
TRBJ2-3 - 15 - TRBV6-5 CASTPSYSRTDTQYF TGTGCCAGCACTCCTTCTTACTCTCGCACAGATACGCAGTATTTT
TRBJ1-1 TRBD1 15 - TRBV5-1 CASSIDRGLGTEAFF TGCGCCAGCAGCATAGACAGGGGGCTGGGCACTGAAGCTTTCTTT
TRBJ1-2 - 14 - TRBV12-2 CASRRNRGHWGYTF TGTGCAAGTCGACGTAACAGGGGCCACTGGGGCTACACCTTC
TRBJ2-7 TRBD1 14 - TRBV18 CASSPRDRPYEQYF TGTGCCAGCTCACCACGGGACAGGCCCTACGAGCAGTACTTC
TRBJ1-3 - 17 - TRBV3-1/TRBV3-2 CASSLQREGHSGNTIYF TGTGCCAGCAGCCTCCAAAGGGAGGGGCATTCTGGAAACACCATATATTTT
TRBJ2-7 TRBD1 13 - TRBV18 CASSADRAGEQYF TGTGCCAGCTCAGCGGACAGGGCGGGCGAGCAGTACTTC
TRBJ2-7 TRBD2 16 - TRBV3-1/TRBV3-2 CASSQGSSGSGYEQYF TGTGCCAGCAGCCAAGGGTCAAGCGGGAGTGGCTACGAGCAGTACTTC
TRBJ1-2 - 14 - TRBV5-8 CASSLPFGAYGYTF TGTGCCAGCAGCTTACCTTTTGGGGCGTATGGCTACACCTTC
TRBJ2-1 TRBD2 16 - TRBV6-4 CASSTGLAGGHNEQFF TGTGCCAGCAGTACTGGACTAGCGGGGGGGCATAATGAGCAGTTCTTC
TRBJ2-5 - 13 once TRBV3-1/TRBV3-2 CASSQGHPGTQYF TGTGCCAGCAGCCAGGGACACCCGGGGACCCAGTACTTC
TRBJ1-1 - 14 - TRBV5-4 CASSLGSRVGEAFF TGTGCCAGCAGCTTGGGATCCAGGGTTGGTGAAGCTTTCTTT
TRBJ1-4 - 14 - TRBV9 CASSPKRTNEKLFF TGTGCCAGCAGCCCCAAGCGGACTAATGAAAAACTGTTTTTT
TRBJ1-6 TRBD1 17 - TRBV18 CASSPNNSGTGNSPLHF TGTGCCAGCTCACCTAATAACTCCGGGACAGGGAATTCACCCCTCCACTTT
TRBJ2-5 TRBD2 15 - TRBV7-2 CASSPGLAGVETQYF TGTGCCAGCAGCCCGGGACTAGCGGGAGTAGAGACCCAGTACTTC
TRBJ1-3 - 14 - TRBV11-2 CASSTTASGNTIYF TGTGCCAGCAGCACTACCGCCTCTGGAAACACCATATATTTT
TRBJ1-1 - 15 few TRBV19 CASGGDLGLNTEAFF TGTGCCAGTGGGGGGGACCTGGGCCTGAACACTGAAGCTTTCTTT
TRBJ1-1 - 15 - TRBV13 CASSENAGRGTEAFF TGTGCCAGCAGCGAGAACGCGGGGCGCGGGACTGAAGCTTTCTTT
TRBJ2-1 TRBD2 14 - TRBV3-1/TRBV3-2 CASSMASGSGEQFF TGTGCCAGCAGTATGGCTAGCGGGAGCGGGGAGCAGTTCTTC
TRBJ2-7 TRBD1 16 - TRBV10-3 CAIMDYGDRGSDEQYF TGTGCCATCATGGACTACGGGGACAGGGGATCGGACGAGCAGTACTTC
TRBJ1-2 - 13 many TRBV6-1 CASSERRAHGYTF TGTGCCAGCAGTGAGAGGAGGGCGCATGGCTACACCTTC
TRBJ1-6 - 14 - TRBV30 CAWSPAQGASPLHF TGTGCCTGGAGCCCCGCCCAGGGTGCTTCACCCCTCCACTTT
TRBJ2-1 TRBD2 15 - TRBV5-1 CASSLLREGYNEQFF TGCGCCAGCAGCTTGTTGCGGGAGGGGTACAATGAGCAGTTCTTC
TRBJ2-1 - 13 - TRBV28 CASGEAPSNEQFF TGTGCCAGCGGGGAGGCCCCCTCGAATGAGCAGTTCTTC
TRBJ1-1 - 13 few TRBV6-5 CASSYPSATEAFF TGTGCCAGCAGTTACCCCAGCGCGACTGAAGCTTTCTTT
TRBJ1-1 - 13 once TRBV6-1 CASREDGNTEAFF TGTGCCAGCAGGGAGGACGGGAACACTGAAGCTTTCTTT
TRBJ2-6 - 16 - TRBV24-1 CATSAQGGSGANVLTF TGTGCCACCAGTGCCCAAGGAGGTTCTGGGGCCAACGTCCTGACTTTC
TRBJ1-2 TRBD1 16 - TRBV7-2 CASSPPGQQNPYGYTF TGTGCCAGCAGCCCCCCGGGACAGCAAAACCCCTATGGCTACACCTTC